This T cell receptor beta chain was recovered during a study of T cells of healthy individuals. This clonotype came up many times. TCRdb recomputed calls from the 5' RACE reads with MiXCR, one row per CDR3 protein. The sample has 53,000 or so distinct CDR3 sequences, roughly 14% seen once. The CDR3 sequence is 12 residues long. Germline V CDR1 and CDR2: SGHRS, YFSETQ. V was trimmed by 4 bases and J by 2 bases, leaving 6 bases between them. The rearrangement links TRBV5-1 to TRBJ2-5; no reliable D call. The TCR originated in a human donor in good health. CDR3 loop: CASSRDQETQYF. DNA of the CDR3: TGCGCCAGCAGCAGGGATCAAGAGACCCAGTACTTC.